The clone carrying this TCR beta chain was detected a few times. Specified treatment: randomized to nivolumab then ipilimumab (arm A) or the reverse (arm B). This sample is drawn from a study of sequential checkpoint blockade in melanoma. The method was immunoSEQ multiplex PCR; TCRdb's version includes in-frame clones alone and lacks a portion of them. The sample contains 35,000 to 40,000 clones, approximately 91% of which appear only once. This receptor was obtained from a human donor with melanoma. The material was CD8+ T cells sorted from blood (inferred from file names), obtained from a patient given nivolumab and ipilimumab in sequence.

CDR3 sequence (DNA): TGTGCCAGCAGCTTTCGTGTTGGGGCAGGCTTTTACGCGTCGGAGCAGTACTTC. Residues: CASSFRVGAGFYASEQYF. The chain has TRBV5-6 and TRBJ2-7, with D perhaps TRBD1 (5 bases). CDR3 length: 18 residues. Germline CDR1 and CDR2: SGHDT and YYEEEE. V shed 2 bases and J shed 7 bases, with 28 bases lying between them.